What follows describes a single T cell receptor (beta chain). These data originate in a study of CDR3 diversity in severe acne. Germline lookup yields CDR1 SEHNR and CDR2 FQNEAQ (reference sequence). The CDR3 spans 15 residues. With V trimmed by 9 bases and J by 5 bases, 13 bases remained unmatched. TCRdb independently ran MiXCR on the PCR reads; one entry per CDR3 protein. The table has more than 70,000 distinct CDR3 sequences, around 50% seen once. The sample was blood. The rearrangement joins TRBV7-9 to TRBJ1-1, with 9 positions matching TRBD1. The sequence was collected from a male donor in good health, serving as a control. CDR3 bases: TGTGCCAGTAGCCGTACAGGGGGCCCAGGGACTGAAGCTTTCTTT. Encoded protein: CASSRTGGPGTEAFF.